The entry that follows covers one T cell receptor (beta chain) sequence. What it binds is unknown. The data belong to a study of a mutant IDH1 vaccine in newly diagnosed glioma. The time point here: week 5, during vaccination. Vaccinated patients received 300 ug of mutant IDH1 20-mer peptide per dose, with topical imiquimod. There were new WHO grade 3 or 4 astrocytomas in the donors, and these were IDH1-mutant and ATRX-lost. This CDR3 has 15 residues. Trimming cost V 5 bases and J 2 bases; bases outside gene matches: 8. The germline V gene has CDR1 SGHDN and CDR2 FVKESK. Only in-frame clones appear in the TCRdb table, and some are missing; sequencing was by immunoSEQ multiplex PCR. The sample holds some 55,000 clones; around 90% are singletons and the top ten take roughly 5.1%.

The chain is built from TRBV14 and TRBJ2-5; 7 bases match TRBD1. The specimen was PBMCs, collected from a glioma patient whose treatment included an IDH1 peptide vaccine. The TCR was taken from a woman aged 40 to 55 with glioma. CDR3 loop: CASSIGTATQETQYF. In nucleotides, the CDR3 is TGTGCCAGCAGCATCGGGACAGCTACTCAAGAGACCCAGTACTTC.